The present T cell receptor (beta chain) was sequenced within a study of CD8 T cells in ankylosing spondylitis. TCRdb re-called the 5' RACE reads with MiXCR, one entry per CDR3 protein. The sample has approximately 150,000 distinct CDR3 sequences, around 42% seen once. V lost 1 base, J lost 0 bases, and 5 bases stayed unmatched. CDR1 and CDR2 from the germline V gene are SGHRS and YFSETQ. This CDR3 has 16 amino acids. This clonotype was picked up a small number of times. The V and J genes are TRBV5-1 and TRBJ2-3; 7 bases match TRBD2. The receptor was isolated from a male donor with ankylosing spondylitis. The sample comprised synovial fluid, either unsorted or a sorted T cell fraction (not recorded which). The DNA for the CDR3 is TGCGCCAGCAGCTTGCCGGGACTACTCAGCACAGATACGCAGTATTTT. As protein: CASSLPGLLSTDTQYF.